These 20 T cell receptor beta chains came from one sample sequenced in a study of identical twins. TCRdb reprocessed the 5' RACE reads with MiXCR, giving one entry per CDR3 protein. The table has around 280,000 distinct CDR3 sequences, about 8% seen once. These data were likewise used in another study, on yellow fever vaccine responses in identical twins.

The specimen was memory (CD45RO+) T cells sorted from blood. Every receptor here comes from a woman aged 18-29 years in good health.

Only a few counts were recorded for this clonotype. The chain combines TRBV3-1 with TRBJ2-1, with TRBD2 matching over 9 bases. CDR1 and CDR2 from the germline V gene are LGHDT and YNNKEL (reference sequence). The J segment lost 4 bases and the V segment lost 1 base, leaving 5 bases of the junction unmatched. The CDR3 extends over 16 amino acids. The CDR3 reads CASSQGVAGGYNEQFF. The CDR3 bases are TGTGCCAGCAGCCAAGGGGTGGCGGGAGGGTACAATGAGCAGTTCTTC.

The table lists this clonotype with many counts. The chain carries TRBV7-3 and TRBJ2-1; D may match TRBD1 or TRBD2 (5 bases each). Germline V gives CDR1 SGHTA, CDR2 FQGTGA. The CDR3 consists of 16 residues. V shed 2 bases and J shed 2 bases, with 13 bases lying between them. CDR3 amino acids: CASSLEGSRAYNEQFF. The CDR3 DNA is TGTGCCAGCAGCTTAGAGGGGAGCAGGGCCTACAATGAGCAGTTCTTC.

This clonotype came up many times. The chain carries TRBV27 and TRBJ1-6; D is uncertain. With 3 bases removed from V and 12 bases from J, the gap between germline ends came to 12 bases. The CDR3 runs 13 residues. Germline V gene lookup returns CDR1 MNHEY and CDR2 SMNVEV (reference sequence). The CDR3: CASSFGSMGPLHF. The DNA of the CDR3 is TGTGCCAGCAGTTTCGGGTCAATGGGACCCCTCCACTTT.

This clonotype was found a few times. The genes are TRBV6-2 or TRBV6-3 and TRBJ1-6; D unclear. The CDR3 runs 12 residues. Trimming stripped 2 bases from V and 7 bases from J, with 3 bases between. The germline CDR1 and CDR2 sequences are MNHEY and SVGEGT. CDR3 region: CASSYENSPLHF. CDR3 sequence (DNA): TGTGCCAGCAGTTACGAGAATTCACCCCTCCACTTT.

The V gene is TRBV9, the J gene TRBJ2-5; 9 positions match TRBD1. Germline V CDR1 and CDR2: SGDLS, YYNGEE. This CDR3 has 14 residues. With V trimmed by 3 bases and J by 5 bases, 5 bases remained unmatched. CDR3 in DNA: TGTGCCAGCAGCGCCACAGGGGGCTTGGAGACCCAGTACTTC. This gives the protein CASSATGGLETQYF.

This clonotype appeared a few times. The CDR3 protein is CASSLTSGSLGNEQFF. The CDR3 DNA is TGTGCCAGCAGTTTGACTAGCGGGAGTCTAGGCAATGAGCAGTTCTTC. The genes are TRBV27 and TRBJ2-1; 12 positions match TRBD2. There are 16 residues in the CDR3. Germline-derived CDR1 and CDR2 are MNHEY and SMNVEV (reference sequence). J gave up 6 bases and V 3 bases, and 6 bases lay outside the gene matches.

This clonotype was recorded at least ten times. The chain uses TRBV7-3 and TRBJ2-3, with unresolved D. This CDR3 has 15 residues. The germline V gene encodes CDR1 SGHTA and CDR2 FQGTGA. Trimming took 0 bases from V and 2 from J, leaving 9 bases between them. CDR3 protein: CASSLTGLYTDTQYF. Here the CDR3 DNA reads TGTGCCAGCAGCTTAACAGGGTTATACACAGATACGCAGTATTTT. The variable domain in full, completed from reference TRBV7-3 and TRBJ2-3, reads GAGVSQTPSNKVTEKGKYVELRCDPISGHTALYWYRQSLGQGPEFLIYFQGTGAADDSGLPNDRFFAVRPEGSVSTLKIQRTERGDSAVYLCASSLTGLYTDTQYFGPGTRLTVL.

This clonotype was observed many times. This rearrangement joins TRBV11-2 to TRBJ2-5; 12 bases map to TRBD2. Trimming removed 5 bases from V and 4 bases from J; junction bases left unmatched: 8. Germline assignment: CDR1 SGHAT and CDR2 FQNNGV. CDR3 length: 16 residues. The CDR3 coding sequence is TGTGCCAGCAGCCCACGACTAGCGGGAGAAGGAGAGACCCAGTACTTC. It specifies CASSPRLAGEGETQYF.

This clonotype has a count of ten or more. This chain links TRBV28 with TRBJ1-6; unclear D gene. The CDR3 consists of 15 residues. Germline assignment: CDR1 MDHEN and CDR2 SYDVKM. V shed 6 bases and J shed 10 bases, with 19 bases lying between them. CDR3 bases: TGTGCCAGCAGATTAGATAGGTCAATCTGGTCACCCCTCCACTTT. As protein: CASRLDRSIWSPLHF.

This clonotype has only a few counts. For the CDR3, the DNA is TGTGCCATCCGGGCAGGGGGGGACTACGAGCAGTACTTC. As protein: CAIRAGGDYEQYF. The rearrangement uses TRBV10-3 and TRBJ2-7, with D tentatively TRBD1 or TRBD2 (7 bases each). Deletions cut 8 bases from V and 3 bases from J, with 14 bases between. The CDR3 loop spans 13 amino acids. Germline V CDR1 and CDR2: ENHRY, SYGVKD.

This clonotype was observed at least ten times. The rearrangement links TRBV12-3 or TRBV12-4 to TRBJ1-1, with D perhaps matching TRBD1 (5 bases). CDR3 length: 13 amino acids. V was clipped by 3 bases and J by 4 bases, with 9 bases between them. The CDR3 region has the DNA TGTGCCAGCAGTTTCAGGGCAGGCACTGAAGCTTTCTTT. Translating it yields CASSFRAGTEAFF.

This clonotype came up many times. The chain employs TRBV2 and TRBJ2-3; D could derive from TRBD1 or TRBD2 (6 bases each). The V gene lost 1 base and the J gene lost 4 bases, with 12 bases spanning the gap. The CDR3 spans 15 residues. The germline gives CDR1 SNHLY, CDR2 FYNNEI. CDR3 in DNA: TGTGCCAGCAGTGAAGTGGGGGGCCTCTCAGATACGCAGTATTTT. Translation: CASSEVGGLSDTQYF.

This clonotype turned up a few times. The chain is built from TRBV5-5 and TRBJ1-6, with D unclear. This CDR3 comprises 17 residues. Germline lookup yields CDR1 SGHKS and CDR2 YYEKEE (reference sequence). Trimming took off 0 bases at V and 9 bases at J, with 19 bases between the two ends. The CDR3 nucleotides are TGTGCCAGCAGCTTGGGGCCACGGGTCGAAGGAACTTCACCCCTCCACTTT. It specifies CASSLGPRVEGTSPLHF.

The gene calls are TRBV20-1 and TRBJ2-1; D gene unclear. The germline gives CDR1 DFQATT, CDR2 SNEGSKA (reference sequence). Trimming cost V 5 bases and J 0 bases, with 8 bases left between them. This CDR3 is 13 amino acids long. The CDR3 loop is CSALSDSYNEQFF. For the CDR3, the DNA is TGCAGTGCTCTATCTGACTCCTACAATGAGCAGTTCTTC.

This clonotype was seen a handful of times. The rearrangement uses TRBV11-2 and TRBJ2-5; D call uncertain. Germline V gene data show CDR1 as SGHAT and CDR2 as FQNNGV. CDR3 length: 12 residues. Trimming took off 7 bases at V and 5 bases at J, with 11 bases between the two ends. CDR3 region: CASTSLGETQYF. CDR3 nucleotide sequence: TGTGCCAGCACCTCTTTAGGGGAGACCCAGTACTTC.

Written as DNA, the CDR3 is TGTGCCAGCAGTGAAAGGGACACCTACAATGAGCAGTTCTTC. It is translated as CASSERDTYNEQFF. V is TRBV6-1 and J is TRBJ2-1; D might be TRBD1 (6 bases). Trimming stripped 2 bases from V and 2 bases from J, with 7 bases between. The germline gives CDR1 MNHNS, CDR2 SASEGT. The CDR3 extends over 14 amino acids.

This clonotype was counted many times. The chain links TRBV25-1 to TRBJ1-1, with 7 nucleotides matching TRBD1. V shed 5 bases and J 4 bases; nucleotides not matched to a gene: 4. Germline assignment: CDR1 MGHDK and CDR2 SYGVNS. This CDR3 comprises 13 residues. In DNA, the CDR3 is TGTGCCAGCAGTCGAGGGGGCGGCACTGAAGCTTTCTTT. This encodes CASSRGGGTEAFF.

This clonotype was found many times. The chain is built from TRBV14 and TRBJ1-4; 11 nucleotides match TRBD1. In germline, CDR1 is SGHDN, CDR2 FVKESK. The CDR3 contains 16 residues. V trimming: 4 bases; J trimming: 4 bases; junction bases outside the gene matches: 5. CDR3 bases: TGTGCCAGCAGCCCTCTCGGGACAGGGGGTAATGAAAAACTGTTTTTT. Translating it yields CASSPLGTGGNEKLFF. The full variable domain, with the rest looked up from reference TRBV14 and TRBJ1-4, is EAGVTQFPSHSVIEKGQTVTLRCDPISGHDNLYWYRRVMGKEIKFLLHFVKESKQDESGMPNNRFLAERTGGTYSTLKVQPAELEDSGVYFCASSPLGTGGNEKLFFGSGTQLSVL.

Ten or more counts support this clonotype. The genes are TRBV12-3 or TRBV12-4 and TRBJ1-5; D is perhaps TRBD1 (6 bases). The CDR3 is made up of 16 amino acids. V gave up 5 bases and J gave up 2 bases, with 16 bases separating them. The CDR3 DNA reads TGTGCCAGCAGTCGAAGCGGACAGAGGGGCAATCAGCCCCAGCATTTT. This translates into CASSRSGQRGNQPQHF.

In its sample, this clonotype was seen many times. This sequence joins TRBV28 and TRBJ1-5; weak D call: TRBD1 (6 bases). Deletions cut 6 bases from V and 7 bases from J, with 16 bases between. This CDR3 spans 14 amino acids. The germline V gene encodes CDR1 MDHEN and CDR2 SYDVKM. The CDR3 DNA follows: TGTGCCAGCAGGGAAAGCAGGGGTGGGCAGCCCCAGCATTTT. Translated: CASRESRGGQPQHF.